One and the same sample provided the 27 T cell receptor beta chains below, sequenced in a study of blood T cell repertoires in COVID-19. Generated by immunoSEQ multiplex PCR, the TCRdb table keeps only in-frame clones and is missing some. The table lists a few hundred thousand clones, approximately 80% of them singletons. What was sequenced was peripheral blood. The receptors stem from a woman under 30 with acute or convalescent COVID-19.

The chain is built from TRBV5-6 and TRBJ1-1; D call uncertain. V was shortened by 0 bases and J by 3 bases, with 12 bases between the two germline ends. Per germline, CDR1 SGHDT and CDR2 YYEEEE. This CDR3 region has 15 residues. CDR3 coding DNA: TGTGCCAGCAGCTTGGCAGCAGGATGGGACACTGAAGCTTTCTTT. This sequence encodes CASSLAAGWDTEAFF.

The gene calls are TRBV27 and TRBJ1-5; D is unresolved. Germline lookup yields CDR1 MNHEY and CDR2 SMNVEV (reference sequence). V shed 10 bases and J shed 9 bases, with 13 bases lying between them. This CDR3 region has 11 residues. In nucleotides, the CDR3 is TGTGCCACCGGGATGGGCACGCCCCAGCATTTT. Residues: CATGMGTPQHF.

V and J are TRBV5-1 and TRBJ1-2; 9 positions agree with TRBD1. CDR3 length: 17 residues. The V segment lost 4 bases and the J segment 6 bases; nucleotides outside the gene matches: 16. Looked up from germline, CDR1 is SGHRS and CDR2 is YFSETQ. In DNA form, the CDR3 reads TGCGCCAGCAGCGAAGGTGGGACAGGGAGGGCCAGAGATGGCTACACCTTC. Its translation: CASSEGGTGRARDGYTF.

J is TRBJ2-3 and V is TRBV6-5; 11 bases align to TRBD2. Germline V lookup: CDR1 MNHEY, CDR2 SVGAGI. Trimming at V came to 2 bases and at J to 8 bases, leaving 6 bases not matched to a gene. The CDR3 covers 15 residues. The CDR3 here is CASSYTSGTSGTQYF. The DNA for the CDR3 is TGTGCCAGCAGTTACACATCCGGGACTAGCGGTACGCAGTATTTT.

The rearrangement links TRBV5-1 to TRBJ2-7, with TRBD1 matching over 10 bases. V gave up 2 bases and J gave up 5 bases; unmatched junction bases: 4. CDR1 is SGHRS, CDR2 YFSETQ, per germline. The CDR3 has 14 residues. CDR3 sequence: CASSFGQGVDEQYF. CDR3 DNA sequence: TGCGCCAGCAGCTTCGGACAGGGGGTCGACGAGCAGTACTTC.

In DNA, the CDR3 is TGTGCCAGCAGCTTACTTACAGGGAACACCATATATTTT. This sequence encodes CASSLLTGNTIYF. The rearrangement joins TRBV7-2 to TRBJ1-3; tentatively, D is TRBD1 (6 bases). There are 13 residues in the CDR3. Deletions cut 2 bases from V and 7 bases from J, with 9 bases between. Germline V gene sequence: CDR1 SGHTA, CDR2 FQGNSA.

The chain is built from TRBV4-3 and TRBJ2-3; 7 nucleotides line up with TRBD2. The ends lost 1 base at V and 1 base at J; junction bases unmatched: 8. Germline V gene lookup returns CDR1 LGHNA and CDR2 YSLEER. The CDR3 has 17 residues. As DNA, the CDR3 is TGCGCCAGCAGCCAAGTAACTAGCGCCGGGGGCACAGATACGCAGTATTTT. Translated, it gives CASSQVTSAGGTDTQYF.

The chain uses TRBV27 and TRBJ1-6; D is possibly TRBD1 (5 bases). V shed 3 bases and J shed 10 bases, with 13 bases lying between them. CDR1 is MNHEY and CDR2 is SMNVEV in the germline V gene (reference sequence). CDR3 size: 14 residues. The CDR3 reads CASSLGQGGSPLHF. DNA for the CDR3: TGTGCCAGCAGTTTGGGGCAGGGTGGATCACCCCTCCACTTT.

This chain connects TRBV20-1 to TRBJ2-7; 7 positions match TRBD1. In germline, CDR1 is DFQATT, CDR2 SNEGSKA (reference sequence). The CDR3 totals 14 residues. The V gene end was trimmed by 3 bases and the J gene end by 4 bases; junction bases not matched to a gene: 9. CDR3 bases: TGCAGTGCTAGTAAACAGGGGTCTGCGTACGAGCAGTACTTC. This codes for CSASKQGSAYEQYF.

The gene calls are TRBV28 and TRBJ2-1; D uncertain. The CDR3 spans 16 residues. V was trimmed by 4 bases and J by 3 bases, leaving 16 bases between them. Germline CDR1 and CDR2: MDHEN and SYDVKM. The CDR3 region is CASSSIVRTFYNEQFF. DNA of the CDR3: TGTGCCAGCAGTTCGATTGTCAGAACCTTCTACAATGAGCAGTTCTTC.

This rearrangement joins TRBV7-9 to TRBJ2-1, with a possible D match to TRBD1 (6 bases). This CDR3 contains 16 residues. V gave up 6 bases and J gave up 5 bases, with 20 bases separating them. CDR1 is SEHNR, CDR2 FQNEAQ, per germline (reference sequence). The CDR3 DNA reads TGTGCCAGCAGTTTTTCTCAGGGGATGTTGAACAATGAGCAGTTCTTC. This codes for CASSFSQGMLNNEQFF.

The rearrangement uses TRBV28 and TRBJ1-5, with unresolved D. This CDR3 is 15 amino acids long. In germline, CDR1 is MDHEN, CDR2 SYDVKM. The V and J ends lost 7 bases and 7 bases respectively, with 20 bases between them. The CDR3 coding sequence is TGTGCCAGCACCACGATGGGAGGGTTGGGACAGCCCCAGCATTTT. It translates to CASTTMGGLGQPQHF.

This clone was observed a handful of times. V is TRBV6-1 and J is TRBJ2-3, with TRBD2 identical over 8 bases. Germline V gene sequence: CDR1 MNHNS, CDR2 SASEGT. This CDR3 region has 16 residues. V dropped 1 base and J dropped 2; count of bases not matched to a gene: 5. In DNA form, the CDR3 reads TGTGCCAGCAGTGAAGACCTAGCGGGCTTCACAGATACGCAGTATTTT. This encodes CASSEDLAGFTDTQYF.

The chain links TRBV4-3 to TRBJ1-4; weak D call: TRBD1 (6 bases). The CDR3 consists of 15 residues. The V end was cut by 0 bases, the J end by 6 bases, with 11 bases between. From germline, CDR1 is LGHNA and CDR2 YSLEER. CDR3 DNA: TGCGCCAGCAGCCAAGATACAGGGCGAGATGAAAAACTGTTTTTT. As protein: CASSQDTGRDEKLFF.

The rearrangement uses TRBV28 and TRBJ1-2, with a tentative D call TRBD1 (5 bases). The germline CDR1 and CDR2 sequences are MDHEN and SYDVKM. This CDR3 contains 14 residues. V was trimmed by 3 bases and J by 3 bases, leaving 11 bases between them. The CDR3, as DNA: TGTGCCAGCAGTTTTAGGGGCGGACACTATGGCTACACCTTC. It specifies CASSFRGGHYGYTF.

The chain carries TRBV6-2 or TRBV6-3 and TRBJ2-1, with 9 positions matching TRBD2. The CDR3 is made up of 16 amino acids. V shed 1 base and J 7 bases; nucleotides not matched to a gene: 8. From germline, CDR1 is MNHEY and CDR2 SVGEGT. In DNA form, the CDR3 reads TGTGCCAGCAGTTACTTCCCGACTAGCGGAAGGAATGAGCAGTTCTTC. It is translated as CASSYFPTSGRNEQFF.

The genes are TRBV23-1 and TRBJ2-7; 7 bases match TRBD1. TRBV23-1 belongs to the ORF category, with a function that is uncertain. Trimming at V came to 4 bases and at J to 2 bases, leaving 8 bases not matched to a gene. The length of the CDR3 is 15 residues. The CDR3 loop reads CASSLKTGPTYEQYF. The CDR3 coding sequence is TGCGCCAGCAGTCTTAAGACAGGGCCCACCTACGAGCAGTACTTC.

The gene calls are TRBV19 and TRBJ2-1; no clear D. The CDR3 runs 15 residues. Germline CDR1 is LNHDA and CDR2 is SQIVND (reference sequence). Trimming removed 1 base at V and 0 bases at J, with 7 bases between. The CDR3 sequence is CASSIGLDSYNEQFF. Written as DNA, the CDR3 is TGTGCCAGTAGTATAGGACTGGACTCCTACAATGAGCAGTTCTTC.

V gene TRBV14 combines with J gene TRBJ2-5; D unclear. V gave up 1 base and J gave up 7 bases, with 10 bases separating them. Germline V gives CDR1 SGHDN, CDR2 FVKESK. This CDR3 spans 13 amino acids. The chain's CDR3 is CASSQGAHGTQYF. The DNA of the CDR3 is TGTGCCAGCAGCCAAGGGGCCCACGGGACCCAGTACTTC.

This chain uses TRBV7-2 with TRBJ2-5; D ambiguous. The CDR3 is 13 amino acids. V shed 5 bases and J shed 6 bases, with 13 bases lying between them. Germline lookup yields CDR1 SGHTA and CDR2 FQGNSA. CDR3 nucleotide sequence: TGTGCCAGCAGCGGCGGCTCCCGCCAGACCCAGTACTTC. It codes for CASSGGSRQTQYF. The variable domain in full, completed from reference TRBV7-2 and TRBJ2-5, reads GAGVSQSPSNKVTEKGKDVELRCDPISGHTALYWYRQSLGQGLEFLIYFQGNSAPDKSGLPSDRFSAERTGGSVSTLTIQRTQQEDSAVYLCASSGGSRQTQYFGPGTRLLVL.

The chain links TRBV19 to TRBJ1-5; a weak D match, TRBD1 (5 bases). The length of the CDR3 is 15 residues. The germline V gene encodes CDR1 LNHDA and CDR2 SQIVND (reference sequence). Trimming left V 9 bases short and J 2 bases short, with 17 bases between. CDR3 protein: CASQDSGLRNQPQHF. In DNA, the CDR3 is TGTGCCAGCCAGGATTCAGGGTTGCGCAATCAGCCCCAGCATTTT. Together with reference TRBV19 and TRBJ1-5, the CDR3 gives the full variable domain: DGGITQSPKYLFRKEGQNVTLSCEQNLNHDAMYWYRQDPGQGLRLIYYSQIVNDFQKGDIAEGYSVSREKKESFPLTVTSAQKNPTAFYLCASQDSGLRNQPQHFGDGTRLSIL.

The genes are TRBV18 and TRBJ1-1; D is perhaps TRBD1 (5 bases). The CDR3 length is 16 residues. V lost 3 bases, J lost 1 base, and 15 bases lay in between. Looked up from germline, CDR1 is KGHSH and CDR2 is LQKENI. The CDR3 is CASSPPGHTQNTEAFF. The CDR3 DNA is TGTGCCAGCTCACCTCCAGGGCATACTCAGAACACTGAAGCTTTCTTT.

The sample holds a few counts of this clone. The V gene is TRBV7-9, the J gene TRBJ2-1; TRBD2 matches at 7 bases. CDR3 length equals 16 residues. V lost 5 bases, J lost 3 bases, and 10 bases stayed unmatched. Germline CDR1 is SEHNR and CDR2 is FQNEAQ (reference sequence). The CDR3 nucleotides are TGTGCCAGCAGCACCTATTCGTCTAGCGGCTACAATGAGCAGTTCTTC. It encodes CASSTYSSSGYNEQFF.

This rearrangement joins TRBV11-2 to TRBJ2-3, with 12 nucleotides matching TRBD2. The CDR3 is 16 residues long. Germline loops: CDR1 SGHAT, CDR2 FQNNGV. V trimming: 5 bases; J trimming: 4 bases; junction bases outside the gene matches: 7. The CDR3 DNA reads TGTGCCAGCAGCGGTACTAGCGGGAGGAACCCAGATACGCAGTATTTT. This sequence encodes CASSGTSGRNPDTQYF.

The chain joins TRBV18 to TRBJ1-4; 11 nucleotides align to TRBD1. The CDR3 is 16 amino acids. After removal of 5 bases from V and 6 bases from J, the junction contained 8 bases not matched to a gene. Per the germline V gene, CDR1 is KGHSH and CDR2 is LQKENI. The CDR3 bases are TGTGCCAGCTCAACGAGGACAGGGGGCACGGATGAAAAACTGTTTTTT. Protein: CASSTRTGGTDEKLFF.

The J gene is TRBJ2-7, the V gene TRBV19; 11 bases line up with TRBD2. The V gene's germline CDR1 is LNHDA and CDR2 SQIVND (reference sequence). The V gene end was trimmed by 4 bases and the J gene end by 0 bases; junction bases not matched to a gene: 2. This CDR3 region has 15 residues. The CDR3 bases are TGTGCCAGTAGTACAACTAGCGGGAGCTCCTACGAGCAGTACTTC. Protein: CASSTTSGSSYEQYF.

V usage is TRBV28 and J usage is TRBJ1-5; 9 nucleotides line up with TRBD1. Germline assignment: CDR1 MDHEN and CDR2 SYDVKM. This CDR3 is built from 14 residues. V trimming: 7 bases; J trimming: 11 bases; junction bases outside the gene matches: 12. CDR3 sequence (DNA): TGTGCCAGCACTCCGGGACAGGGAAAAGAGGCCCAGCATTTT. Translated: CASTPGQGKEAQHF. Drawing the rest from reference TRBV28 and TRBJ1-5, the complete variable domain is DVKVTQSSRYLVKRTGEKVFLECVQDMDHENMFWYRQDPGLGLRLIYFSYDVKMKEKGDIPEGYSVSREKKERFSLILESASTNQTSMYLCASTPGQGKEAQHFGDGTRLSIL.